In its sample, the clone carrying this T cell receptor beta chain was seen once. Sequencing of TCR beta was performed on blood CD8+ and CD4+ T cells. Recently defined diagnostic criteria for definite or probable disease were fulfilled by Susac syndrome patients. With random hexamers, reverse transcription was performed on about 0.5 to 1 ug of RNA. The CDR3 of TCR beta was amplified by immunoSEQ multiplex PCR across 54 Vbeta and 13 Jbeta. Each CDR3 protein gets one entry after TCRdb re-called the immunoSEQ multiplex PCR reads with MiXCR. This table has 200,000 to 250,000 distinct CDR3 sequences, over 90% appearing once. This sample is part of a study of CD8 T cells in Susac syndrome. Looking at the study overall: Patients with Susac syndrome were therapy-naive, treated with corticosteroids, or treated with intravenous immunoglobulin alone when blood was collected.

This CDR3 is built from 13 residues. Germline CDR1 SNHLY, CDR2 FYNNEI. V dropped 7 bases and J dropped 4 bases, with 10 bases sitting between them. This clonotype was sampled from a human donor with Susac syndrome. The sequenced material came from CD4+ T cells from PBMCs. The chain employs TRBV2 and TRBJ2-2; D perhaps matches TRBD1 (6 bases). DNA of the CDR3: TGTGCCAGCAACAGGGCGCTCACCGGGGAGCTGTTTTTT. Protein product: CASNRALTGELFF.